These T cell receptor beta chains were read from a single sample in a study of cytomegalovirus exposure and HLA in healthy donors. The repertoire was sequenced with immunoSEQ multiplex PCR; TCRdb's copy has only in-frame clones and lacks some. The table records roughly 150,000 clones, roughly four fifths of them present only once. Sequenced material: PBMCs. Every receptor here comes from a male donor in good health and CMV-seronegative. Each CDR3 is given without its conserved first and last residue.

>TRBJ1-5|TRBV28
ASSSGQGVYSNQPQH
>TRBJ1-2|TRBV28
ASSFLGKIYGYT
>TRBJ2-5|TRBV9
ASSVADREAETQY
>TRBJ1-1|TRBV7-9
ASSRDRAEAF
>TRBJ1-3|TRBV18
ASSAIQGDSGNTIY
>TRBJ2-2|TRBV7-8
ASRLAGPAGSTGELF
>TRBJ1-5|TRBV2
ASSGQGGFQPQH
>TRBJ2-1|TRBV5-6
ASSSDRDYNEQF
>-|TRBV29-1
SVDILRTSGGYEQY
>TRBJ1-1|TRBV9
ASSVTGNTEAF